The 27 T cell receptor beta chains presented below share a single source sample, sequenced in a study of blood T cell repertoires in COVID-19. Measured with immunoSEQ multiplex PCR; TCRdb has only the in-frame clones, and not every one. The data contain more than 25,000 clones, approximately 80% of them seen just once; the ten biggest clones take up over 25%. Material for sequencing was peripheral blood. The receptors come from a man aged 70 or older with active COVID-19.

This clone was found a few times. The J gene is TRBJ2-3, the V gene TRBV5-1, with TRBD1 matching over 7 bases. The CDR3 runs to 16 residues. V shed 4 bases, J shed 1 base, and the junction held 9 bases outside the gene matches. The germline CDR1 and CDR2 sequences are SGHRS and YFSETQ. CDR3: CASSIPSGGGTDTQYF. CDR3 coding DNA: TGCGCCAGCAGCATTCCGTCAGGGGGTGGCACAGATACGCAGTATTTT.

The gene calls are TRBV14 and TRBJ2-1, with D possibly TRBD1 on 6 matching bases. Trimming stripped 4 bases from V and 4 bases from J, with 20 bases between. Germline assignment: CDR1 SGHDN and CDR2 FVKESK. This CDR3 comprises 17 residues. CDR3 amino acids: CASSLLKPRTAYNEQFF. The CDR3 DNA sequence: TGTGCCAGCAGCCTACTAAAACCCAGGACAGCTTACAATGAGCAGTTCTTC.

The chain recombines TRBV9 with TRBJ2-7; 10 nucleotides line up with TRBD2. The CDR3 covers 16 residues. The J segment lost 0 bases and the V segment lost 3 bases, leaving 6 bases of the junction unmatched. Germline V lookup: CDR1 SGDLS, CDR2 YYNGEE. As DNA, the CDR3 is TGTGCCAGCAGCGACCCTAGCGGGGGCCTCTCCTACGAGCAGTACTTC. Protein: CASSDPSGGLSYEQYF.

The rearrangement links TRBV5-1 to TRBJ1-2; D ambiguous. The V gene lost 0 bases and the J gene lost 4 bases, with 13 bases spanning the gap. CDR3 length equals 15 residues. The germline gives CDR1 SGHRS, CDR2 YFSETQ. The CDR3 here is CASSLGQASLYGYTF. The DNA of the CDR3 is TGCGCCAGCAGCTTGGGGCAGGCTTCCCTCTATGGCTACACCTTC.

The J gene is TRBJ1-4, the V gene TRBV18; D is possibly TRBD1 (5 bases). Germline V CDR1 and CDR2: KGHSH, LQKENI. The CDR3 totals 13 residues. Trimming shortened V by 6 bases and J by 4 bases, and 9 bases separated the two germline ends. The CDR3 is CASSAGNNEKLFF. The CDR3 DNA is TGTGCCAGCTCGGCAGGGAATAATGAAAAACTGTTTTTT.

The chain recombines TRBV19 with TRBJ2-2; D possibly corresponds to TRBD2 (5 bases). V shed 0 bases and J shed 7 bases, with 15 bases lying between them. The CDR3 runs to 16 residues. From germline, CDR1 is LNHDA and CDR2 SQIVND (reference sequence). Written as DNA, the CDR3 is TGTGCCAGTAGTATAGATCGAGCGGCCAATGGCGGGGAGCTGTTTTTT. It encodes CASSIDRAANGGELFF.

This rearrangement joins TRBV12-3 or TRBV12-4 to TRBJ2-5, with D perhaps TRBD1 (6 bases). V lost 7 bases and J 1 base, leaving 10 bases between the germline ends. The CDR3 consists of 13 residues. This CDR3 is CASNSDSQETQYF. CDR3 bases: TGTGCCAGCAATTCGGACAGCCAAGAGACCCAGTACTTC.

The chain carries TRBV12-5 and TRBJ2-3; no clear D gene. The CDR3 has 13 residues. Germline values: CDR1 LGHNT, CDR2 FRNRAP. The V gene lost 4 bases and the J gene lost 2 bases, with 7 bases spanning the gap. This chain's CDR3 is CASGSLVTDTQYF. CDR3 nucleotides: TGTGCTAGTGGTTCGCTAGTCACAGATACGCAGTATTTT.

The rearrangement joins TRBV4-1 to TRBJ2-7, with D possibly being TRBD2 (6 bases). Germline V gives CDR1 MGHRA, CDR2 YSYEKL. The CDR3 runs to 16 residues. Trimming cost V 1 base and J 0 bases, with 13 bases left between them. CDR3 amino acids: CASSQVPGLISYEQYF. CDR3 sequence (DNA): TGCGCCAGCAGCCAAGTCCCGGGACTTATCTCCTACGAGCAGTACTTC.

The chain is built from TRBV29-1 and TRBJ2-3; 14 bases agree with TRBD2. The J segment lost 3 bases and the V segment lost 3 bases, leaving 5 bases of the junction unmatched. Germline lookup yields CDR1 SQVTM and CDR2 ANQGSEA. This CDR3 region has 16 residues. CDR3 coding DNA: TGCAGCGTTGACGAGACTAGCGGGGGGGTGACAGATACGCAGTATTTT. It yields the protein CSVDETSGGVTDTQYF.

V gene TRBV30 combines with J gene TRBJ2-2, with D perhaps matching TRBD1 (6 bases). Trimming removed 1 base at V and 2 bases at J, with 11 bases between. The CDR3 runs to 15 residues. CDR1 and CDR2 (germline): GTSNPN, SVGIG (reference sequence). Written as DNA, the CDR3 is TGTGCCTGGAGTGGGGCAGGGGTCAACACCGGGGAGCTGTTTTTT. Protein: CAWSGAGVNTGELFF.

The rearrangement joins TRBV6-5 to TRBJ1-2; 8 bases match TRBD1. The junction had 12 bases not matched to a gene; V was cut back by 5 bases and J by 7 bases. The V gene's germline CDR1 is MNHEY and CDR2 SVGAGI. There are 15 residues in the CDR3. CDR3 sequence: CASSMTQGASFGYTF. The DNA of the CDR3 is TGTGCCAGCAGTATGACTCAGGGGGCGAGCTTTGGCTACACCTTC.

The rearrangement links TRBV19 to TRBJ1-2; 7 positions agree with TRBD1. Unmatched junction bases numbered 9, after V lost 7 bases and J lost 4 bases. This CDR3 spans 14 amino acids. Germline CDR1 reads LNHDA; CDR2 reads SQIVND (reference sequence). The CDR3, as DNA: TGTGCCAGTACCCCGGGACAGAAGGCCTATGGCTACACCTTC. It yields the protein CASTPGQKAYGYTF.

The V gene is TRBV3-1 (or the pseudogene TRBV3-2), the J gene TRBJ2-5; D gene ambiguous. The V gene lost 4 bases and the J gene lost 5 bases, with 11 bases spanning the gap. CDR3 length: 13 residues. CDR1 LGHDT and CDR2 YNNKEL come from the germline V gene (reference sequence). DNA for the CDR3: TGTGCCAGCAGCCCGACTCTACCCGAGACCCAGTACTTC. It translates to CASSPTLPETQYF.

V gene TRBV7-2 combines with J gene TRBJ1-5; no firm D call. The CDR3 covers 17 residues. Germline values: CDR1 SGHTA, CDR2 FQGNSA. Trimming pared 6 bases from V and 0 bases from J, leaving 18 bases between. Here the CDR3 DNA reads TGTGCCAGCAGTGGCGGGTCCGGCGCCCTTAGCAATCAGCCCCAGCATTTT. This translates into CASSGGSGALSNQPQHF.

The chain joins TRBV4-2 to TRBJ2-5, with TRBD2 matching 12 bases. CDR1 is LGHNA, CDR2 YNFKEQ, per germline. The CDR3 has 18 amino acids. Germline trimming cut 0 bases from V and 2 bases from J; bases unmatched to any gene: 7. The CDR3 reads CASSQDSLAGGRQETQYF. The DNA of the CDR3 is TGTGCCAGCAGCCAAGATTCACTAGCGGGGGGCAGGCAAGAGACCCAGTACTTC.

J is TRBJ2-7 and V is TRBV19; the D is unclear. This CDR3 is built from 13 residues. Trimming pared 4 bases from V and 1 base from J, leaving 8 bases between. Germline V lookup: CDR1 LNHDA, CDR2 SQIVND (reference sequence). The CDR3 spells CASSRSESYEQYF. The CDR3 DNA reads TGTGCCAGTAGTAGGAGCGAGTCCTACGAGCAGTACTTC.

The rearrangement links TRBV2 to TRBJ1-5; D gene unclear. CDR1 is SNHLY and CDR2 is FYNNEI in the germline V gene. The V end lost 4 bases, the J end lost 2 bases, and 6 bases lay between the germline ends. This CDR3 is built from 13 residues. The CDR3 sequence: CASSVQGNQPQHF. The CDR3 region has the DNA TGTGCCAGCAGTGTCCAGGGCAATCAGCCCCAGCATTTT.

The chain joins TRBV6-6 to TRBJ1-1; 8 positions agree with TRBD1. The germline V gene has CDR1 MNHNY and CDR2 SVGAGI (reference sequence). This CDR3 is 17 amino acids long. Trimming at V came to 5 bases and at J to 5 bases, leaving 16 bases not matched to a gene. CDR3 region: CASSPRDRPLLGTEAFF. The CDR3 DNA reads TGTGCCAGCAGTCCCCGGGACAGGCCTCTTCTTGGGACTGAAGCTTTCTTT.

This CDR3 is CASSSQGQTGELFF. CDR3 coding DNA: TGTGCCAGTAGTAGTCAGGGTCAGACCGGGGAGCTGTTTTTT. The chain uses TRBV19 and TRBJ2-2, with D possibly matching TRBD1 (5 bases). The CDR3 is made up of 14 amino acids. V was cut by 4 bases and J by 5 bases, with 11 bases left in between. In germline, CDR1 is LNHDA, CDR2 SQIVND (reference sequence).

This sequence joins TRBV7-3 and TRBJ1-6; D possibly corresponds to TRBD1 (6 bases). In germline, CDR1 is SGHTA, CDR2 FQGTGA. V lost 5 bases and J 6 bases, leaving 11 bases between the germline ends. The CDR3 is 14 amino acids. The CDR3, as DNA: TGTGCCAGCAGCCCACAGGGACCTAATTCACCCCTCCACTTT. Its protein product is CASSPQGPNSPLHF. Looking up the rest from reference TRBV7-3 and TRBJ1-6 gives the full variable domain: GAGVSQTPSNKVTEKGKYVELRCDPISGHTALYWYRQSLGQGPEFLIYFQGTGAADDSGLPNDRFFAVRPEGSVSTLKIQRTERGDSAVYLCASSPQGPNSPLHFGNGTRLTVT.

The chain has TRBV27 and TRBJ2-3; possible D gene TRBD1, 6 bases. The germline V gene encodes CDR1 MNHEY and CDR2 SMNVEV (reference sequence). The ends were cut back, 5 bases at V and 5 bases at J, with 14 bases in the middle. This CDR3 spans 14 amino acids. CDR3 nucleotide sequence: TGTGCCAGCAGTCGGCAGGGGATGAAAGATACGCAGTATTTT. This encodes CASSRQGMKDTQYF.

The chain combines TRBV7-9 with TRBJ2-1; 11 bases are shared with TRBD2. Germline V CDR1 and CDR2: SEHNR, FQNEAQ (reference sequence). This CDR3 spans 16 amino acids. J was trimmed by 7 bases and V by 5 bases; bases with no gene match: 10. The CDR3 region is CASSGTSGRKVNEQFF. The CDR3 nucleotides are TGTGCCAGCAGCGGGACTAGCGGTCGTAAGGTTAATGAGCAGTTCTTC.

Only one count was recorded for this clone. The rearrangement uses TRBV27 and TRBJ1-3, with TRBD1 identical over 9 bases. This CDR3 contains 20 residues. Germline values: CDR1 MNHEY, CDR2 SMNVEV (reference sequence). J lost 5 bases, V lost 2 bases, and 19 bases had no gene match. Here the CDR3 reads CASSLPGQGRSYVVRNTIYF. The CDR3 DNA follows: TGTGCCAGCAGTTTACCGGGACAGGGAAGGAGTTACGTCGTCCGAAACACCATATATTTT.

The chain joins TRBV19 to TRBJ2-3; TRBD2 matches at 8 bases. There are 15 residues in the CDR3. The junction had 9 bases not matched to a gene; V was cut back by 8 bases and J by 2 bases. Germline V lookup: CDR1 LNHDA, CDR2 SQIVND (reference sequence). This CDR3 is CASLNLAGATDTQYF. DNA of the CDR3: TGTGCCAGTCTCAACCTAGCGGGTGCCACAGATACGCAGTATTTT.

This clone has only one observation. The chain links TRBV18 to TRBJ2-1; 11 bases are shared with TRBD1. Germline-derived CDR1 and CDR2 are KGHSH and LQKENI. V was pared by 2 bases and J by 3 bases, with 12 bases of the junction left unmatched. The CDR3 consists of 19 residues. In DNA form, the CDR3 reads TGTGCCAGCTCACCAACGGCAAAGCAGGGGACAGGGGGCTACAATGAGCAGTTCTTC. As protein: CASSPTAKQGTGGYNEQFF.

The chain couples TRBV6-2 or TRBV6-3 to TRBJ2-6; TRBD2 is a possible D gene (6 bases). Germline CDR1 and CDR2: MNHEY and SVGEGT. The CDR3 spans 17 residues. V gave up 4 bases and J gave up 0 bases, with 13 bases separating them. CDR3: CASSWGRGSSGANVLTF. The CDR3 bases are TGTGCCAGCAGTTGGGGACGGGGGAGCTCTGGGGCCAACGTCCTGACTTTC.